The following is a T cell receptor beta chain sequence with its context. CDR1 and CDR2 from the germline V gene are SEHNR and FQNEAQ (reference sequence). This CDR3 region has 14 residues. Trimming pared 5 bases from V and 2 bases from J, leaving 7 bases between. Authors' methods: Reference gene primer amplification yielded estimated nucleated cell counts. Here immunoSEQ multiplex PCR was the method, and the copy in TCRdb shows in-frame clones only, minus some. V, J and clone size are taken as reported in that table, and D and trimming were inferred from the DNA itself. Here the sample spans roughly 300,000 clones, 85% being singletons. This specimen comes from a study of blood T cell repertoires in COVID-19. Study-level background: From the United States, Italy and Spain came samples of acute and convalescent COVID-19. T cells, B-cell-depleted T cells, or PBMCs provided the cDNA or gDNA that served as material.

This TCR was sampled from a human donor in a cohort sampled during active COVID-19. Sequenced input: peripheral blood. The gene calls are TRBV7-9 and TRBJ2-6, with a possible D match to TRBD1 (5 bases). The CDR3, as DNA: TGTGCCAGCAGCCACAGGACTGGGGCCAACGTCCTGACTTTC. Translation: CASSHRTGANVLTF. Based on the CDR3 plus reference TRBV7-9 and TRBJ2-6, the full variable domain is DTGVSQNPRHKITKRGQNVTFRCDPISEHNRLYWYRQTLGQGPEFLTYFQNEAQLEKSRLLSDRFSAERPKGSFSTLEIQRTEQGDSAMYLCASSHRTGANVLTFGAGSRLTVL.